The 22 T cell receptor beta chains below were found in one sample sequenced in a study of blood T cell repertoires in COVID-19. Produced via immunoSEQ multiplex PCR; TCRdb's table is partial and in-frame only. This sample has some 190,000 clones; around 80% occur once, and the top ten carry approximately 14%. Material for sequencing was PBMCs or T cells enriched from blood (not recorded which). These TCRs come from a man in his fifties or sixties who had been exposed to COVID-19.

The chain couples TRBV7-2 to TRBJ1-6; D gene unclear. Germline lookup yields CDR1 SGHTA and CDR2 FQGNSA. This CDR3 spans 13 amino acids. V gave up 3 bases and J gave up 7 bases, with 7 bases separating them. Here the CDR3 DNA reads TGTGCCAGCAGCTTTCGCGGGAATTCACCCCTCCACTTT. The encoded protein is CASSFRGNSPLHF.

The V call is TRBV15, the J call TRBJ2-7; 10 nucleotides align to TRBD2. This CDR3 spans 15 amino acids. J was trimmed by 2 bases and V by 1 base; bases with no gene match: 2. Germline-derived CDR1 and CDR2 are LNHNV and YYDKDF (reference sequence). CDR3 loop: CATSRGTSGPYEQYF. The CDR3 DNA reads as TGTGCCACCAGCAGAGGGACTAGCGGCCCCTACGAGCAGTACTTC.

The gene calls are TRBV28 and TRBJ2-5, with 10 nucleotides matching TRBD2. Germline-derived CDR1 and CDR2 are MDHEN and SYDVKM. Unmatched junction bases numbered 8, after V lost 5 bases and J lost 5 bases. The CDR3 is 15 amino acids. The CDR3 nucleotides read TGTGCCAGCAGTCCCCTCCCTAGCGGGAGTGAGACCCAGTACTTC. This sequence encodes CASSPLPSGSETQYF.

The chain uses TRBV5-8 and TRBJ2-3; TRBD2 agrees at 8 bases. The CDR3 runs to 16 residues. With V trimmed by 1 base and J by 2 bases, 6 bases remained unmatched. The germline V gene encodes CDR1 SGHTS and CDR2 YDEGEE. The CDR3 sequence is CASSLSTSVLTDTQYF. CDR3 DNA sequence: TGTGCCAGCAGCTTGTCGACTAGCGTACTCACAGATACGCAGTATTTT.

CDR3 sequence (DNA): TGTGCCAGCAGCTCGGACAGGGGCCTAAACTCCTACAATGAGCAGTTCTTC. Translation gives CASSSDRGLNSYNEQFF. The genes are TRBV9 and TRBJ2-1; 9 nucleotides line up with TRBD1. There are 17 residues in the CDR3. After removal of 4 bases from V and 0 bases from J, the junction contained 8 bases not matched to a gene. Germline V CDR1 and CDR2: SGDLS, YYNGEE.

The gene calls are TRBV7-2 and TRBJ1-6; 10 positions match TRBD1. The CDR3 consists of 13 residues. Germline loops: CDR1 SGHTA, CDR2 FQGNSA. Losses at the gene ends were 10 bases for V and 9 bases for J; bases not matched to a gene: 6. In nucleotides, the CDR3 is TGTGCCACCAAGCGGGACAGGGGTTCACCCCTCCACTTT. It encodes CATKRDRGSPLHF.

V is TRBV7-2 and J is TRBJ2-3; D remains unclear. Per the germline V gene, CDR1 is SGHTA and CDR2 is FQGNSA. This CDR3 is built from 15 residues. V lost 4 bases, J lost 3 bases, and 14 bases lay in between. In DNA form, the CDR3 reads TGTGCCAGCAGCTCTATTTCACAGAAGACAGATACGCAGTATTTT. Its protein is CASSSISQKTDTQYF. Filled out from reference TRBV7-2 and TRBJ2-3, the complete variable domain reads GAGVSQSPSNKVTEKGKDVELRCDPISGHTALYWYRQSLGQGLEFLIYFQGNSAPDKSGLPSDRFSAERTGGSVSTLTIQRTQQEDSAVYLCASSSISQKTDTQYFGPGTRLTVL.

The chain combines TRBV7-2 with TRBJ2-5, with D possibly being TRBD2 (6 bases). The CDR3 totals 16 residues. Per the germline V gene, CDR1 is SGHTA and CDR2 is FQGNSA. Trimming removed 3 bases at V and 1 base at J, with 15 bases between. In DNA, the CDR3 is TGTGCCAGCAGCTTCCCTCCTGCGGGGCTCCAAGAGACCCAGTACTTC. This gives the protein CASSFPPAGLQETQYF.

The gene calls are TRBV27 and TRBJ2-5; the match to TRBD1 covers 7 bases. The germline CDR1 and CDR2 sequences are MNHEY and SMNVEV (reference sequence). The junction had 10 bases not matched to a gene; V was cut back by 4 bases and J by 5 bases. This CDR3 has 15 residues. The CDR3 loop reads CASSYDKTGPETQYF. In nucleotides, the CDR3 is TGTGCCAGCAGTTATGATAAGACAGGGCCCGAGACCCAGTACTTC.

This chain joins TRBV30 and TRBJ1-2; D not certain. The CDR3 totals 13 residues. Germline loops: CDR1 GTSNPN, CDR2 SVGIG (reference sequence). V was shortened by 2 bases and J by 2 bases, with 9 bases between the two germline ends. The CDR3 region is CAWSPSPNYGYTF. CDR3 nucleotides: TGTGCCTGGAGTCCCTCTCCCAACTATGGCTACACCTTC.

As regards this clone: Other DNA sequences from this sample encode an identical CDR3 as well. The CDR3 nucleotides read TGCGCCAGCAGCTTGGGCCTAGCGGAGATCTACGAGCAGTACTTC. It codes for CASSLGLAEIYEQYF. This chain links TRBV5-1 with TRBJ2-7; 7 positions agree with TRBD2. The CDR3 consists of 15 residues. V was clipped by 0 bases and J by 3 bases; unmatched bases: 6. CDR1 and CDR2 (germline): SGHRS, YFSETQ.

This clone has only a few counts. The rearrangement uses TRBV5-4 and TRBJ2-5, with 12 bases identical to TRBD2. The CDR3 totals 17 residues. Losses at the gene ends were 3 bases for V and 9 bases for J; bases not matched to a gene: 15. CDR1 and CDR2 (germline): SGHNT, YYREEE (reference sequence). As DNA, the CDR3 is TGTGCCAGCAGCTCCCTAGGCAGGGCTAGCGGGGGGGAGGCCCAGTACTTC. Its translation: CASSSLGRASGGEAQYF.

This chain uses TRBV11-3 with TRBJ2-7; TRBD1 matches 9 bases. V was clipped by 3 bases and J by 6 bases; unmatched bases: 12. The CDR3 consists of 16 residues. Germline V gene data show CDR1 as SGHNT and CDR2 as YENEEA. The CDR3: CASSFLQGAGVFEQYF. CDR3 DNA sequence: TGTGCCAGCAGCTTTTTACAGGGGGCTGGAGTTTTCGAGCAGTACTTC.

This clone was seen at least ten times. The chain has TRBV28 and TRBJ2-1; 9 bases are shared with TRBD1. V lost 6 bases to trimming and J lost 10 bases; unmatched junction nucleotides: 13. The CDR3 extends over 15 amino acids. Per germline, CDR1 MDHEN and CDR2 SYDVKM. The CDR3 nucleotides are TGTGCCAGCAGCCGGGGGACAGGGTGGGGTGTAGAGCAGTTCTTC. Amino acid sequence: CASSRGTGWGVEQFF. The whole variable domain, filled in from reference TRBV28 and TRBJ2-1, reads DVKVTQSSRYLVKRTGEKVFLECVQDMDHENMFWYRQDPGLGLRLIYFSYDVKMKEKGDIPEGYSVSREKKERFSLILESASTNQTSMYLCASSRGTGWGVEQFFGPGTRLTVL.

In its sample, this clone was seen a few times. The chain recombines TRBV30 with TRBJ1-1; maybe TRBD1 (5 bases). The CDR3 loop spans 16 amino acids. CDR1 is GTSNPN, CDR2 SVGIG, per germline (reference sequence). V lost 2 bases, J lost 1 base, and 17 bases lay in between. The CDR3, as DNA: TGTGCCTGGAGTTCATGGCAGGGAACCGGGAACACTGAAGCTTTCTTT. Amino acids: CAWSSWQGTGNTEAFF.

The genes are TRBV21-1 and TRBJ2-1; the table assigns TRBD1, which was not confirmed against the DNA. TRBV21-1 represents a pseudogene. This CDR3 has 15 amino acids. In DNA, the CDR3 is TGTGCCAGCAGCAAACCGGGACATTGTTACAATGAGCAGTTCTTC. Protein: CASSKPGHCYNEQFF.

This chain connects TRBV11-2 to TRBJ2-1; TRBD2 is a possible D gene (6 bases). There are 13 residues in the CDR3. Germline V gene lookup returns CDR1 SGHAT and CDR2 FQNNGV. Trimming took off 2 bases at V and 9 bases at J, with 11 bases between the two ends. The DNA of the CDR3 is TGTGCCAGCAGCTTAATCGGGGGAGGTGAGCAGTTCTTC. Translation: CASSLIGGGEQFF. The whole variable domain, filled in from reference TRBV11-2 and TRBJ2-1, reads EAGVAQSPRYKIIEKRQSVAFWCNPISGHATLYWYQQILGQGPKLLIQFQNNGVVDDSQLPKDRFSAERLKGVDSTLKIQPAKLEDSAVYLCASSLIGGGEQFFGPGTRLTVL.

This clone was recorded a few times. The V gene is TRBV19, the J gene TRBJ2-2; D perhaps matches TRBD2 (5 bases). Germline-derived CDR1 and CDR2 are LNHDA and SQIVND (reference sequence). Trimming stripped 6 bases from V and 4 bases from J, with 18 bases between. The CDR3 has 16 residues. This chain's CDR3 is CASRIQLGSSTGELFF. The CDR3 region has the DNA TGTGCCAGTAGGATCCAACTAGGCTCGAGCACCGGGGAGCTGTTTTTT.

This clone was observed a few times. CDR3 nucleotides: TGTGCCAGTAGGCAAGGCGGGGGATCTCCCCAGCATTTT. It codes for CASRQGGGSPQHF. The chain employs TRBV19 and TRBJ1-5; TRBD1 might be the D (5 bases). Germline lookup yields CDR1 LNHDA and CDR2 SQIVND (reference sequence). V lost 6 bases to trimming and J lost 10 bases, with 16 bases between them. The CDR3 has 13 residues.

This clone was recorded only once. As DNA, the CDR3 is TGTGCCAGCAGCTCGACCGACAGGGGGTACGAGCAGTACTTC. Translating gives CASSSTDRGYEQYF. J is TRBJ2-7 and V is TRBV11-2; 9 bases are a match to TRBD1. Germline assignment: CDR1 SGHAT and CDR2 FQNNGV. This CDR3 is built from 14 residues. V trimming: 4 bases; J trimming: 4 bases; junction bases outside the gene matches: 5.

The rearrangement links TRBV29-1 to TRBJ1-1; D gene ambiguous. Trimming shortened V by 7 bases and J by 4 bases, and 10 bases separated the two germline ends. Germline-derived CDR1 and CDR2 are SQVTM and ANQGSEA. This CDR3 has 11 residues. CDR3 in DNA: TGCAGCGCCCACCCCAGCACTGAAGCTTTCTTT. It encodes CSAHPSTEAFF.

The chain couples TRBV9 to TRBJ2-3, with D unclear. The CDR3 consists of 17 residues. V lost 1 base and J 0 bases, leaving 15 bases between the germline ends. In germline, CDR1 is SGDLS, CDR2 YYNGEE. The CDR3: CASSVSKSAPSTDTQYF. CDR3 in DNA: TGTGCCAGCAGCGTATCTAAATCAGCGCCGAGCACAGATACGCAGTATTTT.